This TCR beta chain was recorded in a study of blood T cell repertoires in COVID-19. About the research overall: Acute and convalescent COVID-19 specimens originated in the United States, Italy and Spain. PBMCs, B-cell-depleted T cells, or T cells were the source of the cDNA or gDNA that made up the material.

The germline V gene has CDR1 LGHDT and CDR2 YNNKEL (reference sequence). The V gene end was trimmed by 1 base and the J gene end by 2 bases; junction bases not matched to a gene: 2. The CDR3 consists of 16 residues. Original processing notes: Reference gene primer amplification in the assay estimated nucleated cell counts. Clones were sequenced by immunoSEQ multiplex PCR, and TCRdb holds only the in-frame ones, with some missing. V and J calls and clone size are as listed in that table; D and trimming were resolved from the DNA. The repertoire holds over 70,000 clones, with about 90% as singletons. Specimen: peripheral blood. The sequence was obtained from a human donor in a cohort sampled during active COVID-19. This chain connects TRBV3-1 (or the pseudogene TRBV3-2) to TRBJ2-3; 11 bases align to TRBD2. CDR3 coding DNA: TGTGCCAGCAGCCAAGGGACTAGCGGGCACACAGATACGCAGTATTTT. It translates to CASSQGTSGHTDTQYF.